Presented here are 21 T cell receptor beta chains from one specimen sequenced in a study of identical twins. One entry per CDR3 protein results from TCRdb running MiXCR on the 5' RACE reads. This sample has approximately 1.8 million distinct CDR3 sequences, with around 33% found just once. The sequenced sample consisted of cord blood. All receptors come from a newborn girl in good health.

This clonotype was seen a handful of times. The chain employs TRBV6-5 and TRBJ2-4, with a weak D call TRBD2 (5 bases). Gene TRBJ2-5 matches the end of the DNA better, so the J call may be wrong. The length of the CDR3 is 16 residues. Germline assignment: CDR1 MNHEY and CDR2 SVGAGI. CDR3 in DNA: TGTGCCAGCAGTTATAGCCGCCCGGGGTTCCAGGAGACCCAGTACTTC. Its translation: CASSYSRPGFQETQYF.

This chain uses TRBV7-9 with TRBJ1-6; D ambiguous. This CDR3 is 17 amino acids long. Germline CDR1 is SEHNR and CDR2 is FQNEAQ (reference sequence). V was pared by 1 base and J by 5 bases, with 15 bases between. CDR3 nucleotides: TGTGCCAGCAGCTTAGGCGGGCCAGCCCCAAATAATTCACCCCTCCACTTT. As protein: CASSLGGPAPNNSPLHF.

This clonotype has a count of ten or more. The V gene is TRBV6-5, the J gene TRBJ2-3, with 8 bases fitting TRBD2. Germline CDR1 reads MNHEY; CDR2 reads SVGAGI. The length of the CDR3 is 14 residues. The V and J ends lost 7 bases and 3 bases, in that order; junction bases with no gene match: 6. This CDR3 is CASTREGGTDTQYF. The CDR3 nucleotides are TGTGCCAGCACCCGGGAGGGCGGAACAGATACGCAGTATTTT.

The rearrangement uses TRBV20-1 and TRBJ2-7, with TRBD1 identical over 7 bases. Germline V CDR1 and CDR2: DFQATT, SNEGSKA (reference sequence). J was trimmed by 2 bases and V by 4 bases; bases with no gene match: 5. The CDR3 length is 13 residues. CDR3 nucleotide sequence: TGCAGTGCTAACAGGGGTCCAACCTACGAGCAGTACTTC. Translating it yields CSANRGPTYEQYF.

Comments on this clonotype: It may be a read error: a sequence one base away is much more abundant. This chain uses TRBV7-2 with TRBJ2-3; D remains unclear. Trimming stripped 2 bases from V and 10 bases from J, with 13 bases between. The CDR3 covers 13 residues. The germline gives CDR1 SGHTA, CDR2 FQGNSA. The CDR3 region is CASSLPLLDAQYF. Here the CDR3 DNA reads TGTGCCAGCAGCTTACCCCTACTTGATGCGCAGTATTTT.

Of note for this clonotype: A much bigger clone sits one base away, suggesting this may be a read error. The CDR3 region is CASRGLALTDAQYF. The CDR3 bases are TGTGCCAGCAGAGGACTAGCCCTCACAGATGCGCAGTATTTT. The V and J genes are TRBV14 and TRBJ2-3; TRBD2 matches at 8 bases. CDR3 length: 14 amino acids. The germline CDR1 and CDR2 sequences are SGHDN and FVKESK.

This chain uses TRBV14 with TRBJ1-2; 9 positions agree with TRBD1. The length of the CDR3 is 15 residues. V lost 2 bases and J lost 4; bases outside the gene matches: 5. CDR1 and CDR2 (germline): SGHDN, FVKESK. The CDR3 protein is CASSQYRTGVYGYTF. In DNA, the CDR3 is TGTGCCAGCAGCCAATACCGGACAGGGGTCTATGGCTACACCTTC.

This clonotype has more than one count but fewer than ten. The chain couples TRBV20-1 to TRBJ2-3; 10 bases align to TRBD2. Losses at the gene ends were 6 bases for V and 2 bases for J; bases not matched to a gene: 11. The CDR3 runs 16 residues. Germline CDR1 and CDR2: DFQATT and SNEGSKA (reference sequence). Here the CDR3 reads CSANALAGPPTDTQYF. The CDR3 DNA follows: TGCAGTGCGAATGCACTAGCGGGACCTCCCACAGATACGCAGTATTTT.

The chain recombines TRBV7-2 with TRBJ2-5; D is unclear. This CDR3 has 15 amino acids. V was clipped by 3 bases and J by 2 bases, with 13 bases between them. The germline CDR1 and CDR2 sequences are SGHTA and FQGNSA. CDR3: CASSFRRGPQETQYF. In nucleotides, the CDR3 is TGTGCCAGCAGCTTCCGACGTGGGCCACAAGAGACCCAGTACTTC.

The chain recombines TRBV29-1 with TRBJ1-2; no reliable D call. V lost 7 bases, J lost 3 bases, and 12 bases lay in between. Germline V gene sequence: CDR1 SQVTM, CDR2 ANQGSEA. This CDR3 has 12 amino acids. The DNA for the CDR3 is TGCAGCGACCGAAGAGGCGACTATGGCTACACCTTC. Translated: CSDRRGDYGYTF.

Here the CDR3 reads CASSVGVRLAGVSYEQYF. CDR3 bases: TGTGCCAGCAGCGTAGGGGTGCGGCTAGCGGGAGTATCCTACGAGCAGTACTTC. This chain joins TRBV9 and TRBJ2-7; 10 bases line up with TRBD2. The CDR3 has 18 residues. With V trimmed by 0 bases and J by 1 base, 10 bases remained unmatched. In germline, CDR1 is SGDLS, CDR2 YYNGEE.

For the CDR3, the DNA is TGTGCCAGCAGGCAAACCCGGACTAGCGGGAGCACAGATACGCAGTATTTT. Translation: CASRQTRTSGSTDTQYF. The chain uses TRBV12-3 or TRBV12-4 and TRBJ2-3; 11 bases map to TRBD2. V shed 6 bases, J shed 0 bases, and the junction held 8 bases outside the gene matches. The CDR3 runs 17 residues.

This clonotype was seen only a few times. The chain has TRBV3-1 and TRBJ2-1; TRBD1 might be the D (5 bases). The CDR3 spans 12 residues. Trimming left V 6 bases short and J 8 bases short, with 11 bases between. Germline V gene data show CDR1 as LGHDT and CDR2 as YNNKEL (reference sequence). CDR3 loop: CASSYRSDEQFF. CDR3 sequence (DNA): TGTGCCAGCAGTTACAGGAGTGATGAGCAGTTCTTC.

This clonotype was recorded a few times. This chain connects TRBV6-5 to TRBJ2-1; 9 positions agree with TRBD2. Looked up from germline, CDR1 is MNHEY and CDR2 is SVGAGI. CDR3 length: 20 residues. Trimming took 0 bases from V and 5 from J; bases not matched to a gene: 17. The CDR3 nucleotides read TGTGCCAGCAGTTACTCTAGGGGTAGCGGGGGACCTTGGGGGAACAATGAGCAGTTCTTC. It translates to CASSYSRGSGGPWGNNEQFF.

In its sample, this clonotype was seen once. Germline and junction disagree at one end, which may indicate a read error. V and J are TRBV7-2 and TRBJ2-4; the D gene is possibly TRBD2 (7 bases). The CDR3 runs to 14 residues. The germline V gene has CDR1 SGHTA and CDR2 FQGNSA. The CDR3 nucleotides are TGTGCCAGCAGCGGGCCTGGCGGGGGCCTCATTCGGTACTTC. Encoded protein: CASSGPGGGLIRYF.

The V gene is TRBV19, the J gene TRBJ2-1; TRBD2 matches 8 bases. This CDR3 has 14 amino acids. V gave up 5 bases and J gave up 5 bases; unmatched junction bases: 5. The V gene's germline CDR1 is LNHDA and CDR2 SQIVND (reference sequence). The CDR3 DNA is TGTGCCAGTAGTCCCCAGGGACTAGACAATGAGCAGTTCTTC. It yields the protein CASSPQGLDNEQFF.

This clonotype came up a few times. The V and J genes are TRBV6-6 and TRBJ2-3, with D perhaps TRBD2 (7 bases). This CDR3 contains 15 residues. V was pared by 2 bases and J by 3 bases, with 12 bases between. CDR1 and CDR2 (germline): MNHNY, SVGAGI (reference sequence). The CDR3 DNA reads as TGTGCCAGCAGTTACGGAGGGGGGGCGACAGATACGCAGTATTTT. Translation gives CASSYGGGATDTQYF.

As regards this clonotype: It may be a read error: a sequence one base away is much more abundant. This rearrangement joins TRBV4-2 to TRBJ1-4, with 7 bases aligning to TRBD1. The CDR3 is 14 amino acids. The germline gives CDR1 LGHNA, CDR2 YNFKEQ. CDR3 region: CASSPGQSNEKLSF. Here the CDR3 DNA reads TGTGCCAGCAGCCCGGGACAGTCTAATGAAAAACTGTCTTTT.

The rearrangement uses TRBV14 and TRBJ2-5; D ambiguous. V was shortened by 1 base and J by 5 bases, with 8 bases between the two germline ends. The CDR3 length is 13 residues. CDR1 is SGHDN, CDR2 FVKESK, per germline. The CDR3 DNA sequence: TGTGCCAGCAGCCAAGGTCGGTGGGAGACCCAGTACTTC. Its translation: CASSQGRWETQYF.

The gene calls are TRBV27 and TRBJ2-4; unclear D gene. Trimming took 4 bases from V and 15 from J, leaving 22 bases between them. The germline V gene has CDR1 MNHEY and CDR2 SMNVEV (reference sequence). The CDR3 is 14 amino acids. The CDR3 nucleotides read TGTGCCAGCAGTTCTCCTAGTCAGTTTTACGAGCGGTACTTC. This sequence encodes CASSSPSQFYERYF.

The J gene is TRBJ1-5, the V gene TRBV10-3; TRBD1 agrees at 7 bases. Germline loops: CDR1 ENHRY, CDR2 SYGVKD. The CDR3 is made up of 15 amino acids. The junction had 8 bases not matched to a gene; V was cut back by 6 bases and J by 3 bases. As DNA, the CDR3 is TGTGCCATCAGCCCACAGGGGATGCTCAATCAGCCCCAGCATTTT. It specifies CAISPQGMLNQPQHF.